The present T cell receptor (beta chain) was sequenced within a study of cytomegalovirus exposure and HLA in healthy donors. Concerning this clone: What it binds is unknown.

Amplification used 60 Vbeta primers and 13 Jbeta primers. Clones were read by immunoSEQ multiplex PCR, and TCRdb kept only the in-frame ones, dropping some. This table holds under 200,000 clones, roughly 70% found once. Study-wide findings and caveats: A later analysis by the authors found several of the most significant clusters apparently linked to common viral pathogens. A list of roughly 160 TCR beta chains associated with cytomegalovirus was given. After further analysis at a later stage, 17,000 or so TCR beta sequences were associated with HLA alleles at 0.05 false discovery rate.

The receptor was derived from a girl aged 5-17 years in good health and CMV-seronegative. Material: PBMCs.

CDR3 loop: CASSIAVAFTKETQYF. The CDR3 DNA reads TGTGCCAGTAGTATAGCGGTAGCCTTTACCAAAGAGACCCAGTACTTC. The chain uses TRBV19 and TRBJ2-5; D unresolved. V was cut by 1 base and J by 3 bases, with 15 bases left in between. Germline V gives CDR1 LNHDA, CDR2 SQIVND (reference sequence). The CDR3 contains 16 residues. Using reference TRBV19 and TRBJ2-5 for the parts outside the CDR3, the full variable domain is DGGITQSPKYLFRKEGQNVTLSCEQNLNHDAMYWYRQDPGQGLRLIYYSQIVNDFQKGDIAEGYSVSREKKESFPLTVTSAQKNPTAFYLCASSIAVAFTKETQYFGPGTRLLVL.